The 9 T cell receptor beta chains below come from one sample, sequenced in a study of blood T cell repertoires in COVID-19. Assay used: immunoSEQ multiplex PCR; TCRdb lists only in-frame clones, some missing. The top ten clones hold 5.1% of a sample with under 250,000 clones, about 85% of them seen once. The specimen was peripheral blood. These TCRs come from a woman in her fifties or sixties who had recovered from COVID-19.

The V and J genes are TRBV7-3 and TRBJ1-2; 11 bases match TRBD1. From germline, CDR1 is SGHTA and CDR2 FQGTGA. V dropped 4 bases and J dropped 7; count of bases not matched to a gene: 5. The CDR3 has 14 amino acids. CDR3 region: CASSWTGGEGGYTF. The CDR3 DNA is TGTGCCAGCAGCTGGACAGGGGGCGAAGGTGGCTACACCTTC.

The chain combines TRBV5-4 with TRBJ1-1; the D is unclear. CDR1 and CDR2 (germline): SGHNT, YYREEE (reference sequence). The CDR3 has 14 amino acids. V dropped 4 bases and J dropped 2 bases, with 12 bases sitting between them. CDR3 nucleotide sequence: TGTGCCAGCAGCGCGGGAGGGCATAACACTGAAGCTTTCTTT. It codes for CASSAGGHNTEAFF.

This CDR3 is CASTGGTSGVAQADTQYF. In nucleotides, the CDR3 is TGCGCCAGCACGGGAGGGACTAGCGGGGTCGCACAGGCAGATACGCAGTATTTT. This rearrangement joins TRBV5-1 to TRBJ2-3, with TRBD2 matching 13 bases. The CDR3 covers 18 residues. J was trimmed by 4 bases and V by 6 bases; bases with no gene match: 14. Germline values: CDR1 SGHRS, CDR2 YFSETQ. Drawing the rest from reference TRBV5-1 and TRBJ2-3, the complete variable domain is KAGVTQTPRYLIKTRGQQVTLSCSPISGHRSVSWYQQTPGQGLQFLFEYFSETQRNKGNFPGRFSGRQFSNSRSEMNVSTLELGDSALYLCASTGGTSGVAQADTQYFGPGTRLTVL.

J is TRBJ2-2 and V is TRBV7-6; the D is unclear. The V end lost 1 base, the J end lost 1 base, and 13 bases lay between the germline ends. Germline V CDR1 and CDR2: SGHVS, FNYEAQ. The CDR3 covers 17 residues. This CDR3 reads CASSLGRRKMNTGELFF. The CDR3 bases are TGTGCCAGCAGCTTAGGGAGAAGGAAAATGAACACCGGGGAGCTGTTTTTT.

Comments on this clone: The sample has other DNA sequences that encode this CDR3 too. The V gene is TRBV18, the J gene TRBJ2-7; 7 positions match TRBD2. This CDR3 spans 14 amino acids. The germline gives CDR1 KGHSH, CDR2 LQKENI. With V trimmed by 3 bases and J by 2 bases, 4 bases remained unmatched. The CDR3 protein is CASSPPSGTYEQYF. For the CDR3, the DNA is TGTGCCAGCTCACCCCCTAGCGGTACCTACGAGCAGTACTTC.

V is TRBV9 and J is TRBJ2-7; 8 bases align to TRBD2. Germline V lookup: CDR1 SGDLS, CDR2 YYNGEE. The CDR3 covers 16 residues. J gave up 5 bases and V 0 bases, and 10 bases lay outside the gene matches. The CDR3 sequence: CASSVALSGGAHEQYF. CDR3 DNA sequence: TGTGCCAGCAGCGTAGCCCTCTCGGGGGGGGCCCACGAGCAGTACTTC. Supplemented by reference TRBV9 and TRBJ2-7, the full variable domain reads DSGVTQTPKHLITATGQRVTLRCSPRSGDLSVYWYQQSLDQGLQFLIQYYNGEERAKGNILERFSAQQFPDLHSELNLSSLELGDSALYFCASSVALSGGAHEQYFGPGTRLTVT.

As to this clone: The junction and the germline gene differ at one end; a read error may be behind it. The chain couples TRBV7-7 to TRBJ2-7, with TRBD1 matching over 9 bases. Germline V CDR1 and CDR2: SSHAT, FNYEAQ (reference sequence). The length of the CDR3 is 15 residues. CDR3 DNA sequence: TGTGCTAGCAGCCTGGGACAGGGATCATCCTACGAGCAGTACTTC. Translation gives CASSLGQGSSYEQYF. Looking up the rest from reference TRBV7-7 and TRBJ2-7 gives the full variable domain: GAGVSQSPRYKVTKRGQDVTLRCDPISSHATLYWYQQALGQGPEFLTYFNYEAQPDKSGLPSDRFSAERPEGSISTLTIQRTEQRDSAMYRCASSLGQGSSYEQYFGPGTRLTVT.

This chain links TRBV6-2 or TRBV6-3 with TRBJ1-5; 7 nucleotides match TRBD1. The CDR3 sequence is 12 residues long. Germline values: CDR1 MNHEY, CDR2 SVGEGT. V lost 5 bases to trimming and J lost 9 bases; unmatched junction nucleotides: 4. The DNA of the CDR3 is TGTGCCAGCAGTATACAGGGGCGGCCCCAGCATTTT. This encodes CASSIQGRPQHF.

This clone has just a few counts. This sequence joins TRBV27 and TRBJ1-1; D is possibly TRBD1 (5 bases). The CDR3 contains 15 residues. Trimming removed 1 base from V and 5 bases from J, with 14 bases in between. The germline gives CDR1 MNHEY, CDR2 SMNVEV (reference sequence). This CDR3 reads CASSLLSGETTEAFF. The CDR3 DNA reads TGTGCCAGCAGTTTATTGTCGGGGGAAACGACTGAAGCTTTCTTT.